These 29 T cell receptor beta chains originate from one sample sequenced in a study of naive and memory T cell subsets. These receptors' antigens are unknown. Two oligonucleotides, mixed equimolar, formed the beta constant-region primer covering TRBC1 and TRBC2. Nested alpha and beta constant-region primers with the SP2 primer drove four PCR rounds on ligated cDNA. TCRdb independently ran MiXCR on the UMI-ligation and nested PCR reads; one entry per CDR3 protein. Among 130,000 to 150,000 distinct CDR3 sequences, under 25% were seen once, and the ten largest hold 0.09% to 0.13%. Study-level findings and limits: Naive repertoires, especially CD8, held a few larger clonotypes, possibly memory cells re-expressing CD45RA.

The specimen was naive CD4+ T cells from blood. The receptors originated from a human donor in good health.

This clonotype turned up a few times. In DNA form, the CDR3 reads TGTGCCAGCTCACCACTTGCGCTCTACGAGCAGTACTTC. As protein: CASSPLALYEQYF. The chain is built from TRBV18 and TRBJ2-7, with D unclear. CDR3 length equals 13 residues. Germline CDR1 reads KGHSH; CDR2 reads LQKENI. Trimming shortened V by 1 base and J by 3 bases, and 7 bases separated the two germline ends.

This CDR3 reads CASSRRDFNNEQFF. The CDR3 nucleotides read TGTGCCAGCAGTCGCAGGGACTTCAACAATGAGCAGTTCTTC. This chain uses TRBV28 with TRBJ2-1, with TRBD2 as a possible D gene (6 bases). CDR1 and CDR2 (germline): MDHEN, SYDVKM. This CDR3 has 14 amino acids. Trimming removed 5 bases from V and 5 bases from J, with 13 bases in between.

This clonotype has more than one count but fewer than ten. V and J are TRBV20-1 and TRBJ2-3, with D uncertain. The CDR3 totals 12 residues. Germline assignment: CDR1 DFQATT and CDR2 SNEGSKA (reference sequence). V lost 5 bases, J lost 2 bases, and 8 bases lay in between. This CDR3 reads CSASINTDTQYF. Written as DNA, the CDR3 is TGCAGTGCTTCGATAAACACAGATACGCAGTATTTT.

This rearrangement joins TRBV5-4 to TRBJ1-1, with 7 positions matching TRBD1. In germline, CDR1 is SGHNT, CDR2 YYREEE (reference sequence). Trimming removed 5 bases from V and 0 bases from J; junction bases left unmatched: 4. The CDR3 is made up of 14 amino acids. CDR3 residues: CASRPGTVNTEAFF. CDR3 DNA: TGTGCCAGCAGACCCGGGACAGTGAACACTGAAGCTTTCTTT.

V and J are TRBV20-1 and TRBJ2-3, with 7 bases identical to TRBD1. The CDR3 spans 14 residues. Germline CDR1 is DFQATT and CDR2 is SNEGSKA (reference sequence). The V gene end was trimmed by 3 bases and the J gene end by 4 bases; junction bases not matched to a gene: 7. For the CDR3, the DNA is TGCAGTGCTAGGCCAGGGGGAGTCGCAGATACGCAGTATTTT. It specifies CSARPGGVADTQYF.

The rearrangement links TRBV18 to TRBJ2-1; D not resolved. Trimming removed 3 bases from V and 0 bases from J, with 6 bases in between. This CDR3 comprises 14 residues. CDR1 and CDR2 from the germline V gene are KGHSH and LQKENI. The DNA of the CDR3 is TGTGCCAGCTCACCGGACCACTCCTACAATGAGCAGTTCTTC. Its translation: CASSPDHSYNEQFF.

This sequence joins TRBV7-2 and TRBJ1-1, with D perhaps matching TRBD1 (5 bases). Germline V lookup: CDR1 SGHTA, CDR2 FQGNSA. The CDR3 totals 15 residues. The V end was cut by 5 bases, the J end by 0 bases, with 13 bases between. The CDR3 bases are TGTGCCAGCAGCCCTAACGGGGGTCTGAACACTGAAGCTTTCTTT. It specifies CASSPNGGLNTEAFF.

This clonotype was counted between two and nine times. In DNA form, the CDR3 reads TGCAGTGCAACAACTAGCGGGAGGCGGTACGAGCAGTACTTC. This translates into CSATTSGRRYEQYF. V is TRBV20-1 and J is TRBJ2-7; TRBD2 aligns across 12 bases. The CDR3 length is 14 residues. V lost 6 bases to trimming and J lost 4 bases; unmatched junction nucleotides: 7. From germline, CDR1 is DFQATT and CDR2 SNEGSKA (reference sequence).

The CDR3 DNA is TGCAGTGCTCGGGGACAGGGGCCCTTACAAGAGACCCAGTACTTC. Its protein is CSARGQGPLQETQYF. V and J are TRBV20-1 and TRBJ2-5; 10 bases line up with TRBD1. CDR3 length equals 15 residues. CDR1 is DFQATT, CDR2 SNEGSKA, per germline (reference sequence). The V segment lost 5 bases and the J segment 2 bases; nucleotides outside the gene matches: 8.

The CDR3 spells CASKGASGRSHEQYF. The CDR3 nucleotides are TGTGCCAGCAAAGGGGCTAGCGGGAGATCCCACGAGCAGTACTTC. The chain employs TRBV28 and TRBJ2-7, with 10 bases matching TRBD2. V was pared by 7 bases and J by 5 bases, with 11 bases of the junction left unmatched. The germline CDR1 and CDR2 sequences are MDHEN and SYDVKM. This CDR3 spans 15 amino acids.

Details on this clonotype: A read error is possible here, since a much larger clone lies one base away. V is TRBV12-3 or TRBV12-4 and J is TRBJ2-1; no reliable D call. The CDR3 spans 13 residues. V lost 2 bases to trimming and J lost 9 bases, with 11 bases between them. This CDR3 reads CASSLSWLSEQFF. The CDR3 DNA reads TGTGCCAGCAGTTTATCATGGTTGAGTGAGCAGTTCTTC.

The CDR3 DNA is TGTGCCTGGACCAGCGGGGTCAAAAACATTCAGTACTTC. Its protein product is CAWTSGVKNIQYF. The V and J genes are TRBV30 and TRBJ2-4, with TRBD2 identical over 7 bases. Germline V gene lookup returns CDR1 GTSNPN and CDR2 SVGIG (reference sequence). V shed 4 bases, J shed 3 bases, and the junction held 3 bases outside the gene matches. The CDR3 is made up of 13 amino acids. Combining the CDR3 with reference TRBV30 and TRBJ2-4 gives the whole variable domain SQTIHQWPATLVQPVGSPLSLECTVEGTSNPNLYWYRQAAGRGLQLLFYSVGIGQISSEVPQNLSASRPQDRQFILSSKKLLLSDSGFYLCAWTSGVKNIQYFGAGTRLSVL.

This clonotype was counted only a few times. V and J are TRBV4-3 and TRBJ2-7; no clear D. Germline V gene data show CDR1 as LGHNA and CDR2 as YSLEER. The CDR3 spans 13 residues. V was clipped by 0 bases and J by 3 bases, with 6 bases between them. CDR3 in amino acids: CASSQDVSYEQYF. As DNA, the CDR3 is TGCGCCAGCAGCCAAGATGTGAGCTACGAGCAGTACTTC.

This clonotype was counted only a few times. The J gene is TRBJ2-7, the V gene TRBV20-1, with a tentative D call TRBD1 (7 bases). The ends were cut back, 2 bases at V and 6 bases at J, with 20 bases in the middle. Germline assignment: CDR1 DFQATT and CDR2 SNEGSKA (reference sequence). This CDR3 region has 15 residues. The CDR3 loop reads CSARSHATGTLEQYF. In DNA form, the CDR3 reads TGCAGTGCTAGATCACACGCGACAGGGACTCTCGAGCAGTACTTC.

In this sample, this clonotype turned up many times. The rearrangement joins TRBV27 to TRBJ2-7; 11 bases are shared with TRBD1. Germline V gene sequence: CDR1 MNHEY, CDR2 SMNVEV (reference sequence). The CDR3 sequence is 15 residues long. With V trimmed by 2 bases and J by 3 bases, 3 bases remained unmatched. The CDR3 nucleotides read TGTGCCAGCAGTTTACTGGGGACAGGGGGCTACGAGCAGTACTTC. It codes for CASSLLGTGGYEQYF.

The chain joins TRBV6-1 to TRBJ2-3; no reliable D call. The CDR3 length is 15 residues. The V end was cut by 2 bases, the J end by 0 bases, with 9 bases between. Germline-derived CDR1 and CDR2 are MNHNS and SASEGT. The CDR3 here is CASSESPVSTDTQYF. The CDR3 nucleotides read TGTGCCAGCAGTGAATCACCGGTCAGCACAGATACGCAGTATTTT.

This clonotype was detected only a few times. This chain connects TRBV24-1 to TRBJ1-5, with D hard to call. The germline V and J ends were trimmed by 3 bases and 6 bases, with 5 bases remaining between them. The germline CDR1 and CDR2 sequences are KGHDR and SFDVKD. The CDR3 is 12 residues long. The CDR3 region is CATSDGGQPQHF. The CDR3 DNA reads TGTGCCACCAGTGATGGTGGTCAGCCCCAGCATTTT.

There are a few counts of this clonotype. The chain carries TRBV6-5 and TRBJ1-2; D unclear. CDR3 length: 12 amino acids. Germline assignment: CDR1 MNHEY and CDR2 SVGAGI. V lost 5 bases to trimming and J lost 4 bases, with 8 bases between them. Here the CDR3 DNA reads TGTGCCAGCAGTGCCCAAAGCTATGGCTACACCTTC. This codes for CASSAQSYGYTF.

This clonotype was detected only a few times. The chain couples TRBV15 to TRBJ2-1; possibly TRBD1 for D (6 bases). Germline-derived CDR1 and CDR2 are LNHNV and YYDKDF (reference sequence). Trimming took 0 bases from V and 8 from J, leaving 11 bases between them. The CDR3 runs 14 residues. The CDR3 region is CATSRDTGYDEQFF. The DNA for the CDR3 is TGTGCCACCAGCAGAGATACAGGGTACGATGAGCAGTTCTTC.

This clonotype was detected ten times or more. V gene TRBV20-1 combines with J gene TRBJ2-7; no firm D call. The CDR3 consists of 12 residues. The V and J ends lost 1 base and 1 base respectively, with 5 bases between them. Germline V gives CDR1 DFQATT, CDR2 SNEGSKA (reference sequence). The CDR3 reads CSARGQSYEQYF. The CDR3 nucleotides are TGCAGTGCTAGAGGGCAGTCCTACGAGCAGTACTTC.

The chain employs TRBV7-9 and TRBJ2-5, with a possible D match to TRBD1 (6 bases). Germline CDR1 SEHNR, CDR2 FQNEAQ (reference sequence). The V end was cut by 5 bases, the J end by 2 bases, with 15 bases between. The CDR3 spans 15 residues. The CDR3 DNA is TGTGCCAGCAGCCGATCCGGGACATTACAAGAGACCCAGTACTTC. Translated: CASSRSGTLQETQYF.

The chain joins TRBV6-1 to TRBJ1-1, with D tentatively TRBD1 (5 bases). Germline V gene sequence: CDR1 MNHNS, CDR2 SASEGT. The CDR3 is made up of 16 amino acids. The V end was cut by 0 bases, the J end by 5 bases, with 16 bases between. In DNA form, the CDR3 reads TGTGCCAGCAGTGAAGCATACCCCAGGGTGCGTACTGAAGCTTTCTTT. The encoded protein is CASSEAYPRVRTEAFF.

This clonotype has just a few counts. The chain's CDR3 is CATSDGKMGQGDIQYF. CDR3 coding DNA: TGTGCCACCAGTGACGGAAAAATGGGACAGGGAGACATTCAGTACTTC. The V and J genes are TRBV24-1 and TRBJ2-4; TRBD1 agrees at 9 bases. The CDR3 is 16 amino acids. V was clipped by 4 bases and J by 8 bases; unmatched bases: 11. The V gene's germline CDR1 is KGHDR and CDR2 SFDVKD.

In this sample, this clonotype turned up a few times. The chain employs TRBV12-3 or TRBV12-4 and TRBJ1-2; the D is unclear. Trimming shortened V by 8 bases and J by 4 bases, and 14 bases separated the two germline ends. This CDR3 has 13 amino acids. The CDR3: CASGTEGIYGYTF. The CDR3 region has the DNA TGTGCCAGCGGCACGGAGGGCATCTATGGCTACACCTTC.

The chain recombines TRBV4-1 with TRBJ1-4; no clear D. The germline V gene encodes CDR1 MGHRA and CDR2 YSYEKL. V dropped 4 bases and J dropped 8 bases, with 11 bases sitting between them. The CDR3 is made up of 13 amino acids. This CDR3 is CASSLLGGEKLFF. The CDR3, as DNA: TGCGCCAGCAGCCTCCTCGGCGGGGAAAAACTGTTTTTT.

The chain employs TRBV7-6 and TRBJ2-3; D not certain. Germline loops: CDR1 SGHVS, CDR2 FNYEAQ. Trimming shortened V by 4 bases and J by 2 bases, and 4 bases separated the two germline ends. This CDR3 comprises 12 residues. The CDR3 region has the DNA TGTGCCAGCAGCTCTTTCACAGATACGCAGTATTTT. Its protein is CASSSFTDTQYF.

The rearrangement joins TRBV6-5 to TRBJ1-1; D possibly corresponds to TRBD1 (5 bases). Germline values: CDR1 MNHEY, CDR2 SVGAGI. V lost 3 bases to trimming and J lost 1 base, with 18 bases between them. The length of the CDR3 is 17 residues. CDR3 DNA: TGTGCCAGCAGTTATAGGGCAGGACAAGGGGCGAACACTGAAGCTTTCTTT. Protein sequence: CASSYRAGQGANTEAFF.

This clonotype was seen only a few times. J is TRBJ1-4 and V is TRBV29-1, with D unresolved. This CDR3 is built from 13 residues. Looked up from germline, CDR1 is SQVTM and CDR2 is ANQGSEA. V was pared by 4 bases and J by 7 bases, with 13 bases between. CDR3 region: CSVVGRFGEKLFF. DNA of the CDR3: TGCAGCGTTGTTGGGAGGTTCGGTGAAAAACTGTTTTTT.

This rearrangement joins TRBV4-3 to TRBJ1-5; D remains unclear. Trimming took off 0 bases at V and 3 bases at J, with 9 bases between the two ends. The CDR3 is made up of 15 amino acids. Germline CDR1 reads LGHNA; CDR2 reads YSLEER. CDR3 DNA: TGCGCCAGCAGCCAAGATCCTGGGGTCAATCAGCCCCAGCATTTT. Translating it yields CASSQDPGVNQPQHF.